This T cell receptor (beta chain) derives from a study of blood T cell repertoires in COVID-19 (dated by TCRdb to about 2020). Looking at the study overall: Collaborator samples came from the United States, Italy and Spain and covered acute and convalescent phases of COVID-19. The repertoires were released in a freely available public database meant as a resource for research on the immune response to SARS-CoV-2. Deeply sampled blood TCRbeta repertoires from subjects exposed to, actively infected with, or recovered from COVID-19 were included in the dataset. Where HLA class I and class II types were available, the types were taken from metadata supplied by the sample provider, not from assay-based typing. The material from the prospective study consisted of cDNA or gDNA derived from T cells, B-cell-depleted T cells, or PBMCs. Sample metadata almost always included a de-identified subject ID, COVID-19 status, age in years and sex. The samples were drawn from two sources: the first 160 participants of the ongoing ImmuneRACE study, and 1,000 to 1,500 subjects contributed by 6 global collaborators.

TCRbeta CDR3 regions were amplified from genomic DNA by means of the immunoSEQ Assay, a bias-controlled multiplex PCR. As for the original processing: The number of nucleated cells in each sample was estimated by amplification of reference gene primers within the assay. To quantify the absolute abundance of each unique TCRbeta CDR3 rearrangement, sequence reads were collapsed and filtered. Productive Simpson clonality was computed per sample as the square root of Simpson's diversity index over productive rearrangements. TCRdb holds this immuneACCESS table with in-frame rearrangements only. Some clones are missing; in checked studies, unresolved V genes explain under half, and the rest has no known cause. From that table come the V and J calls and clone size; the DNA was used to work out D and trimming. Counted in this sample were about 380,000 clones; 85% of them appeared once. 3.5% to 4% of the sample rests with the top ten.

The CDR3 has 12 amino acids, counting the end cysteine and phenylalanine. Only the CDR3 DNA stays, 36 bases, in frame from base 1. V and J lose 5 bases and 6 bases, and a span of 10 bases separates them. The collaborating institutions used their own protocols to collect whole blood in K2EDTA tubes. For TCRbeta analysis, collaborator samples were shipped as frozen whole blood, as isolated PBMCs, or as DNA extracted from either sample type. Points on this clone: No cognate antigen has been identified for it. Base-call qualities are not available, and no considerably larger clone is one nucleotide away.

Results the study describes overall, beyond this receptor: The amount of clinical and demographic metadata varied by source and participant and was provided uncurated.

This TCR was sampled from a woman aged 18-29 years with acute or convalescent COVID-19. The sequencing sample was made of peripheral blood. Here the chain combines TRBV12-3 or TRBV12-4 and TRBJ1-2, with a tentative D gene TRBD1 over 6 matching bases. The nucleotides are TGTGCCAGCAGTAAGGACAGAAATGGCTACACCTTC. The translation is CASSKDRNGYTF.